These 18 T cell receptor beta chains originate from one sample sequenced in a study of cytomegalovirus exposure and HLA in healthy donors. The PCR made use of 60 Vbeta and 13 Jbeta primers. The assay was immunoSEQ multiplex PCR, and TCRdb's table has in-frame clones only and misses some. In total, the table holds 100,000 to 150,000 clones. The sequenced sample consisted of PBMCs. Source of these receptors: a young man in good health and CMV-seronegative.

V and J are TRBV10-1 and TRBJ1-1; D perhaps matches TRBD1 (5 bases). CDR1 WNHNN and CDR2 SYGVQD come from the germline V gene (reference sequence). Trimming cost V 4 bases and J 2 bases, with 14 bases left between them. The CDR3 runs 15 residues. CDR3 sequence (DNA): TGCGCCAGCAGTGCCACCAGACAGCTCAACACTGAAGCTTTCTTT. This codes for CASSATRQLNTEAFF.

This chain uses TRBV2 with TRBJ2-1; 9 nucleotides match TRBD2. Per the germline V gene, CDR1 is SNHLY and CDR2 is FYNNEI. The CDR3 runs 14 residues. The V segment lost 7 bases and the J segment 12 bases; nucleotides outside the gene matches: 13. CDR3 amino acids: CASKRRLAVLGQFF. The CDR3 bases are TGTGCCAGCAAAAGAAGACTAGCGGTCTTGGGGCAGTTCTTC.

The chain couples TRBV7-9 to TRBJ2-1, with TRBD2 identical over 13 bases. Germline CDR1 and CDR2: SEHNR and FQNEAQ (reference sequence). The CDR3 sequence is 15 residues long. With V trimmed by 4 bases and J by 6 bases, 3 bases remained unmatched. Here the CDR3 DNA reads TGTGCCAGCAGCTCACTAGCGGGAGGGCCCAATGAGCAGTTCTTC. It encodes CASSSLAGGPNEQFF.

The chain links TRBV29-1 to TRBJ1-5; D possibly corresponds to TRBD1 (6 bases). This CDR3 comprises 13 residues. From germline, CDR1 is SQVTM and CDR2 ANQGSEA. The V gene lost 7 bases and the J gene lost 0 bases, with 10 bases spanning the gap. CDR3 DNA sequence: TGCAGCGCCCGGACAGATAGCAATCAGCCCCAGCATTTT. Its protein product is CSARTDSNQPQHF.

The chain uses TRBV5-6 and TRBJ1-3; no clear D gene. Looked up from germline, CDR1 is SGHDT and CDR2 is YYEEEE. Trimming pared 1 base from V and 1 base from J, leaving 6 bases between. The CDR3 is 14 residues long. CDR3: CASSLISSGNTIYF. The CDR3 DNA is TGTGCCAGCAGCTTGATCTCGTCTGGAAACACCATATATTTT.

The chain has TRBV4-1 and TRBJ2-7; D call uncertain. The CDR3 is 14 amino acids. The V end lost 3 bases, the J end lost 2 bases, and 11 bases lay between the germline ends. Per germline, CDR1 MGHRA and CDR2 YSYEKL. The CDR3 region is CASSQTQTTYEQYF. DNA for the CDR3: TGCGCCAGCAGCCAGACTCAAACCACCTACGAGCAGTACTTC.

About this clone itself: One junction end disagrees with the germline gene, perhaps due to a read error. This sequence joins TRBV29-1 and TRBJ2-5; TRBD2 might be the D (7 bases). CDR1 SQVTM and CDR2 ANQGSEA come from the germline V gene. The CDR3 is made up of 14 amino acids. Here the CDR3 reads CSVEGRGLSETQYF. CDR3 bases: TGCAGCGTAGAAGGGCGGGGGCTTTCGGAGACCCAGTACTTC.

The chain recombines TRBV27 with TRBJ2-2, with 12 bases aligning to TRBD2. Germline V gene lookup returns CDR1 MNHEY and CDR2 SMNVEV (reference sequence). V trimming: 3 bases; J trimming: 6 bases; junction bases outside the gene matches: 5. There are 16 residues in the CDR3. The CDR3, as DNA: TGTGCCAGCAGTTTGTCTAGCGGGAGGGCCGCCGGGGAGCTGTTTTTT. Encoded protein: CASSLSSGRAAGELFF.

The chain's CDR3 is CASSSLQRETGGELFF. CDR3 sequence (DNA): TGTGCCAGCAGTTCCCTCCAGCGGGAGACTGGCGGGGAGCTGTTTTTT. V is TRBV27 and J is TRBJ2-2; 8 positions match TRBD2. The ends lost 4 bases at V and 7 bases at J; junction bases unmatched: 11. From germline, CDR1 is MNHEY and CDR2 SMNVEV (reference sequence). The CDR3 covers 16 residues.

The chain is built from TRBV9 and TRBJ2-7; D might be TRBD1 (6 bases). Looked up from germline, CDR1 is SGDLS and CDR2 is YYNGEE. V was shortened by 3 bases and J by 4 bases, with 17 bases between the two germline ends. The CDR3 has 15 amino acids. CDR3 in DNA: TGTGCCAGCAGCGCCCCACAGGGACCCCCGTACGAGCAGTACTTC. Amino acids: CASSAPQGPPYEQYF.

On this clone itself: An end of the junction differs from the germline gene, which may be a read error. The chain joins TRBV7-6 to TRBJ1-4; D is uncertain. CDR1 and CDR2 (germline): SGHVS, FNYEAQ. This CDR3 contains 19 residues. The CDR3 DNA reads TGTGCCAGCAGCTTAGCGGGGAGCGCTTTAATGAAAAACTGTTGCGTCGGTTTGTTT. Its protein product is CASSLAGSALMKNCCVGLF. Variable domain in full (rest from reference TRBV7-6 and TRBJ1-4): GAGVSQSPRYKVTKRGQDVALRCDPISGHVSLYWYRQALGQGPEFLTYFNYEAQQDKSGLPNDRFSAERPEGSISTLTIQRTEQRDSAMYRCASSLAGSALMKNCCVGLFGSGTQLSVL.

The rearrangement links TRBV12-5 to TRBJ2-1, with 12 positions matching TRBD2. The CDR3 has 15 residues. Per the germline V gene, CDR1 is LGHNT and CDR2 is FRNRAP. V lost 3 bases, J lost 6 bases, and 3 bases stayed unmatched. CDR3 loop: CASGLLAGGLNEQFF. The CDR3 DNA is TGTGCTAGTGGTTTACTAGCGGGGGGCCTCAATGAGCAGTTCTTC.

This chain connects TRBV11-2 to TRBJ1-1; TRBD1 matches at 9 bases. The V gene end was trimmed by 6 bases and the J gene end by 3 bases; junction bases not matched to a gene: 5. CDR1 is SGHAT and CDR2 is FQNNGV in the germline V gene. The CDR3 runs to 14 residues. Here the CDR3 reads CASRQTGGDTEAFF. CDR3 in DNA: TGTGCCAGCAGACAGACAGGGGGAGACACTGAAGCTTTCTTT.

On this clone itself: The CDR3 end shows no conserved phenylalanine or tryptophan, and so a read error is likely. The chain is built from TRBV6-5 and TRBJ1-2; 7 bases fit TRBD1. Germline lookup yields CDR1 MNHEY and CDR2 SVGAGI. There are 14 residues in the CDR3. V trimming: 0 bases; J trimming: 5 bases; junction bases outside the gene matches: 3. CDR3: CASSYSGTVYGYTL. The DNA for the CDR3 is TGTGCCAGCAGTTACTCGGGGACAGTTTATGGCTACACCCTC.

The chain joins TRBV7-9 to TRBJ1-1; D might be TRBD1 (6 bases). This CDR3 contains 15 residues. The V end lost 4 bases, the J end lost 2 bases, and 14 bases lay between the germline ends. The germline V gene has CDR1 SEHNR and CDR2 FQNEAQ (reference sequence). The CDR3 nucleotides read TGTGCCAGCAGCTCTAGCGGGGGCTCCAACACTGAAGCTTTCTTT. This codes for CASSSSGGSNTEAFF.

The J gene is TRBJ1-1, the V gene TRBV19; tentative D call: TRBD1 (6 bases). The CDR3 runs 13 residues. From germline, CDR1 is LNHDA and CDR2 SQIVND (reference sequence). The V gene lost 5 bases and the J gene lost 5 bases, with 12 bases spanning the gap. CDR3 protein: CASSSGGLTEAFF. In DNA form, the CDR3 reads TGTGCCAGTAGTTCTGGGGGCCTGACTGAAGCTTTCTTT.

The chain uses TRBV5-1 and TRBJ2-4; tentatively, D is TRBD1 (6 bases). From germline, CDR1 is SGHRS and CDR2 YFSETQ. This CDR3 has 17 amino acids. V lost 5 bases and J lost 3, with 21 bases in between. In nucleotides, the CDR3 is TGCGCCAGCAGTTTGAGGGGGTCCTTATCAGGCAAAAACATTCAGTACTTC. Translating gives CASSLRGSLSGKNIQYF.

The V call is TRBV7-9, the J call TRBJ1-2; 8 bases map to TRBD1. This CDR3 region has 12 residues. Germline CDR1 is SEHNR and CDR2 is FQNEAQ (reference sequence). Unmatched junction bases numbered 9, after V lost 11 bases and J lost 7 bases. CDR3 sequence: CAFYRGYFGYTF. In DNA form, the CDR3 reads TGTGCCTTCTACAGGGGGTATTTTGGCTACACCTTC.